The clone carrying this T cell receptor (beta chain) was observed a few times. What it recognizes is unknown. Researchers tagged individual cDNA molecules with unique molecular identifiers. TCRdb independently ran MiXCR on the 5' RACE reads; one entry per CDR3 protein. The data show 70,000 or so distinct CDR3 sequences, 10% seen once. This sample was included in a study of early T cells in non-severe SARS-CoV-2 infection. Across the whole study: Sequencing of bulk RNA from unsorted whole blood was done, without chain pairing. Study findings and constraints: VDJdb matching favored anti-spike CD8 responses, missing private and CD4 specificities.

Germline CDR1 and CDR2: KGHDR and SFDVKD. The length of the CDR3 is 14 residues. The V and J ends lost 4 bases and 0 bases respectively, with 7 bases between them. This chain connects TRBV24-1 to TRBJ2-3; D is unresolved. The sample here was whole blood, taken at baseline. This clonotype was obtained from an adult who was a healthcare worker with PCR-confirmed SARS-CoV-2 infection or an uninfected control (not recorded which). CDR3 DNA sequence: TGTGCCACCAGTGACCCCAGAAGCACAGATACGCAGTATTTT. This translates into CATSDPRSTDTQYF.